Included here is one T cell receptor beta chain sequence, with context. These data come from a study of blood T cell repertoires in COVID-19. Here immunoSEQ multiplex PCR was the method, and the copy in TCRdb shows in-frame clones only, minus some. This sample has around 150,000 clones, with approximately 84% found just once. The sample comprised peripheral blood. This TCR derives from a woman of 80 years or more with acute or convalescent COVID-19.

The CDR3 here is CASSYFSSYNEQFF. The CDR3, as DNA: TGTGCCAGCAGTTATTTTAGCTCCTACAATGAGCAGTTCTTC. This chain joins TRBV27 and TRBJ2-1; D not certain. The length of the CDR3 is 14 residues. V was clipped by 4 bases and J by 0 bases, with 7 bases between them. CDR1 and CDR2 (germline): MNHEY, SMNVEV (reference sequence).